This note documents a single T cell receptor (beta chain) sequence. Its target is not known. A single record per CDR3 protein comes from TCRdb applying MiXCR to the reads. The repertoire has under 500,000 distinct CDR3 sequences, approximately 46% of them found once; the top ten carry approximately 40%. The CDR3 contains 15 residues. Germline CDR1 and CDR2: SGHVS and FQNEAQ. V was clipped by 1 base and J by 8 bases, with 12 bases between them. This sample is drawn from a study of T cell repertoires in cytomegalovirus infection. This sequence originates from a human donor in good health (CMV status not recorded). Some clones in this sample may be carry-over from other donors' samples. Source: cultured PBMCs, taken from culture after CMV antigen stimulation. J is TRBJ1-6 and V is TRBV7-8; D might be TRBD1 (6 bases). This CDR3 reads CASSLGLQGHSPLHF. CDR3 DNA: TGTGCCAGCAGCTTAGGGTTACAGGGCCATTCACCCCTCCACTTT.